This T cell receptor (beta chain) was captured in a study of human T cells and chemical hapten exposure. Study-level results: Patch test score was positively correlated with the counts of PT1 expanded TCRs.

The time point: pre-sensitization, week 0. The sample's treatment: therapeutic diphenylcyclopropenone sensitization with weekly scalp DPC. Researchers extracted total RNA from unfractionated whole blood. TCRdb fed the RACE reads into MiXCR, producing one record per CDR3 protein. The sample records under 400,000 distinct CDR3 sequences, roughly 5.3% being singletons. In this sample, this clonotype turned up a few times. The target antigen is unknown. The CDR3 has 15 residues. Trimming took 2 bases from V and 3 from J, leaving 13 bases between them. Germline loops: CDR1 MNHNY, CDR2 SVGAGI (reference sequence).

This specimen was whole blood, taken in connection with sensitization to the hapten diphenylcyclopropenone (DPC). This receptor was obtained from a woman aged 50 to 60 with alopecia areata. Some clones in this sample may be carry-over from other donors' samples. V and J are TRBV6-6 and TRBJ1-1, with D possibly TRBD1 on 6 matching bases. The CDR3 DNA follows: TGTGCCAGCAGTTACGGGGGGCACGAGGACACTGAAGCTTTCTTT. It specifies CASSYGGHEDTEAFF.